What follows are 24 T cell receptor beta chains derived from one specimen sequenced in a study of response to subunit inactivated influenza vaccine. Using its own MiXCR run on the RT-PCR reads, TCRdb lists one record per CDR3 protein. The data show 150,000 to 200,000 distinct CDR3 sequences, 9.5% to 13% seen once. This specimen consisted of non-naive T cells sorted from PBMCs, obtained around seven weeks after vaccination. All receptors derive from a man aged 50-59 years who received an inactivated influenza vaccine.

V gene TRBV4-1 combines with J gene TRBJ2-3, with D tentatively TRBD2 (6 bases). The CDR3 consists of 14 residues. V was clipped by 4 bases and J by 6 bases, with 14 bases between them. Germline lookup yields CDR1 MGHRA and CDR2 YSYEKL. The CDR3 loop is CASSPPGVRDTQYF. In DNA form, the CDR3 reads TGCGCCAGCAGCCCGCCGGGAGTTCGGGATACGCAGTATTTT.

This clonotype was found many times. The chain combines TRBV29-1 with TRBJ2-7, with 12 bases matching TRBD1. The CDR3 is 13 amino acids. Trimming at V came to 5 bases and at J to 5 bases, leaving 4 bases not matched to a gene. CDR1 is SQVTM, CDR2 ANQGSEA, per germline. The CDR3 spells CSVRDRGQNEQYF. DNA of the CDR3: TGCAGCGTTCGGGACAGGGGGCAGAACGAGCAGTACTTC.

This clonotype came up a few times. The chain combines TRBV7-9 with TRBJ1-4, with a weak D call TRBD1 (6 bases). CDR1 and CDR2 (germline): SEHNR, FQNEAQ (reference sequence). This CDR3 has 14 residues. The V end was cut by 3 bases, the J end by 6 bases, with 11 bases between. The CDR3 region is CASSFRDTYEKLFF. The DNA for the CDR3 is TGTGCCAGCAGCTTTCGGGACACTTATGAAAAACTGTTTTTT.

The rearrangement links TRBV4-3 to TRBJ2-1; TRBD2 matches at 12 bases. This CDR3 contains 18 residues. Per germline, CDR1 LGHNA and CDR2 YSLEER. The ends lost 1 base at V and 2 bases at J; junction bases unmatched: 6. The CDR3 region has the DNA TGCGCCAGCAGCCAAGTCCTAGCGGGGGGGCTCACCTACAATGAGCAGTTCTTC. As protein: CASSQVLAGGLTYNEQFF.

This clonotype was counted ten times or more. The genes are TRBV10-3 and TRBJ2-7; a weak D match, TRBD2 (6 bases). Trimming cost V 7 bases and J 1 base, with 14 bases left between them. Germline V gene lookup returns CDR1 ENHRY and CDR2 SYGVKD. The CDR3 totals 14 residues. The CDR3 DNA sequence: TGTGCCATCACCCATGATAGCGGATCCTACGAGCAGTACTTC. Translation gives CAITHDSGSYEQYF.

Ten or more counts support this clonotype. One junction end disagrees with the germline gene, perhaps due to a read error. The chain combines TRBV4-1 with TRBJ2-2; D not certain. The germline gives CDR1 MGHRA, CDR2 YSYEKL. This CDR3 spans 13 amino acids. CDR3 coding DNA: TGCGCCAGCAGCCGCGTCCCCACCGAGGAGCTGTTTTTT. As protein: CASSRVPTEELFF.

CDR3 nucleotide sequence: TGCGCCAGCAGCCAAGATCTTGCAGGGGACGAACTGTTTTTT. Protein product: CASSQDLAGDELFF. The chain joins TRBV4-3 to TRBJ1-4; weak D call: TRBD1 (6 bases). The CDR3 covers 14 residues. With 0 bases removed from V and 12 bases from J, the gap between germline ends came to 14 bases. Germline V gives CDR1 LGHNA, CDR2 YSLEER.

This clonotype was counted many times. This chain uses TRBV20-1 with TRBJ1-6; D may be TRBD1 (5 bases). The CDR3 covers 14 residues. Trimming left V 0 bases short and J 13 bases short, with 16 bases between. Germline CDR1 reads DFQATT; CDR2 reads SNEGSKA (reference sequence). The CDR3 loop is CSARDRDGPSPLHF. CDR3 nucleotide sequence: TGCAGTGCTAGAGATAGGGACGGACCTAGCCCCCTCCACTTT.

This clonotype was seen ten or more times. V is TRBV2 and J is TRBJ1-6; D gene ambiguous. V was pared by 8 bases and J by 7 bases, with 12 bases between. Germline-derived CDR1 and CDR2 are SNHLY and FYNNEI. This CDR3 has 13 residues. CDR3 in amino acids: CASGRLENSPLHF. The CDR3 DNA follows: TGTGCCAGCGGAAGGTTGGAGAATTCACCCCTCCACTTT.

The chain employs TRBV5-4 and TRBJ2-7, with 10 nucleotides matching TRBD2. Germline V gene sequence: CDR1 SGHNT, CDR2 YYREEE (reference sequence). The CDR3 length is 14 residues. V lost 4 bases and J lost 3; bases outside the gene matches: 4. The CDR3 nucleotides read TGTGCCAGCAGCGGAAGCGGGGGGGACTACGAGCAGTACTTC. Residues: CASSGSGGDYEQYF.

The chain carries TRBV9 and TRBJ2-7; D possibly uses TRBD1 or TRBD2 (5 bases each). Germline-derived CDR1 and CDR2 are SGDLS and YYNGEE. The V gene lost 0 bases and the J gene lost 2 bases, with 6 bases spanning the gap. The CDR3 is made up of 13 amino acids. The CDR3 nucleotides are TGTGCCAGCAGCGTAGGGGGACCCTACGAGCAGTACTTC. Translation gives CASSVGGPYEQYF.

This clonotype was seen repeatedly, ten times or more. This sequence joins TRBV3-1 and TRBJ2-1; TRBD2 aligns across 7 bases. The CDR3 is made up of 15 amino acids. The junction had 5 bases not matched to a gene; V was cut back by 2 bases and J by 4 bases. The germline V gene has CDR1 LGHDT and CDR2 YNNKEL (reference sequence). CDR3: CASSQFLAEYNEQFF. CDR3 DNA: TGTGCCAGCAGCCAATTCCTAGCGGAGTACAATGAGCAGTTCTTC.

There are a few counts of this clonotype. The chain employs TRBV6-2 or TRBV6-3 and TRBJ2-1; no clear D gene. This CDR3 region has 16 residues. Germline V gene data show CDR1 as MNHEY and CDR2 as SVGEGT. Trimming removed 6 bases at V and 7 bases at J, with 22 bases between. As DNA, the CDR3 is TGTGCCAGCAGCCCCCCTCCGAGACGAACTAAAAATGAGCAGTTCTTC. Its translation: CASSPPPRRTKNEQFF.

The CDR3 nucleotides are TGTGCCAGCAGCCCGGCGGGGGGGCAGTTCTTC. This gives the protein CASSPAGGQFF. V usage is TRBV7-2 and J usage is TRBJ2-1; 8 bases match TRBD2. V was clipped by 5 bases and J by 12 bases; unmatched bases: 3. Germline-derived CDR1 and CDR2 are SGHTA and FQGNSA. CDR3 length: 11 amino acids.

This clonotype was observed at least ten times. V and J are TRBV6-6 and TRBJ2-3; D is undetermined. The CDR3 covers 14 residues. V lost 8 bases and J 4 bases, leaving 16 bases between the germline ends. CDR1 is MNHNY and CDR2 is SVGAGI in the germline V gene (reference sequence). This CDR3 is CASGKGNLPDTQYF. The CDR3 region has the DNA TGTGCCAGCGGGAAGGGTAACTTACCAGATACGCAGTATTTT.

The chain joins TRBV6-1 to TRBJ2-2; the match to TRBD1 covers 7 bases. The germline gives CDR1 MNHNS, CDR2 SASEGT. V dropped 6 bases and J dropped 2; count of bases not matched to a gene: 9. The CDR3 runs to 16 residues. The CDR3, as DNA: TGTGCCAGCAGGTCTCTAGGGGGCTTAAACACCGGGGAGCTGTTTTTT. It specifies CASRSLGGLNTGELFF.

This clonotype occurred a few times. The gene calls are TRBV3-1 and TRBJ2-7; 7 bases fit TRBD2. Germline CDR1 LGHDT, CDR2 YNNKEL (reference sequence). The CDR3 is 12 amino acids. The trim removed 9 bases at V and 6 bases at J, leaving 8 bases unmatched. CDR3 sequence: CARERGGVEQYF. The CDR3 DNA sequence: TGTGCCAGGGAGCGGGGCGGCGTCGAGCAGTACTTC.

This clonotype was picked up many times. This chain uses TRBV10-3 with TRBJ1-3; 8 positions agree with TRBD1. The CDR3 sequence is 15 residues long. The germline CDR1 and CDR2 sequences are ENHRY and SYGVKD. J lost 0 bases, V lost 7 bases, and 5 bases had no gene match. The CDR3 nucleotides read TGTGCCATCATGGCAGGGGGCCTCTCTGGAAACACCATATATTTT. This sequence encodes CAIMAGGLSGNTIYF.

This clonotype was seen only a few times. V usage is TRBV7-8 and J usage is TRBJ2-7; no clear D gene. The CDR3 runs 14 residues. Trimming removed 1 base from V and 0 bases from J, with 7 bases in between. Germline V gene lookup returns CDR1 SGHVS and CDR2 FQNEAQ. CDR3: CASSLDLSSYEQYF. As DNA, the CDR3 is TGTGCCAGCAGCTTAGATCTTAGCTCCTACGAGCAGTACTTC.

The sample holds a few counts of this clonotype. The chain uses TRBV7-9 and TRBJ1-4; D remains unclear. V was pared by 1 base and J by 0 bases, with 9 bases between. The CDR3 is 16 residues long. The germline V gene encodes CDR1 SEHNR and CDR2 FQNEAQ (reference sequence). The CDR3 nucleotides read TGTGCCAGCAGCTTAGGTGCCGGGGCAACTAATGAAAAACTGTTTTTT. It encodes CASSLGAGATNEKLFF.

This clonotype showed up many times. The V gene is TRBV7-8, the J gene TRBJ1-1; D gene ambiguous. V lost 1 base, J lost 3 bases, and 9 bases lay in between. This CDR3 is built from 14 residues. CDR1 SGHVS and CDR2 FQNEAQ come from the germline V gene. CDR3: CASSLVPGYTEAFF. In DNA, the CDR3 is TGTGCCAGCAGCTTAGTTCCCGGATACACTGAAGCTTTCTTT.

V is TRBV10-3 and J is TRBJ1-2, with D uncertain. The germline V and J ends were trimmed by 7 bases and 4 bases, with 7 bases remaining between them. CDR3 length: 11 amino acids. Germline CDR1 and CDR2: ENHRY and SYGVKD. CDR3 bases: TGTGCCATCACGAACGGCTATGGCTACACCTTC. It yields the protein CAITNGYGYTF.

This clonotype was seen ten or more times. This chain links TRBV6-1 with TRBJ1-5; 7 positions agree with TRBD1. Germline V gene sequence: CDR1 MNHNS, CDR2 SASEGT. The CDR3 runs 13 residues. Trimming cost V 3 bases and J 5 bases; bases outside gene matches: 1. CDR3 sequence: CASSDDRDQPQHF. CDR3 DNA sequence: TGTGCCAGCAGTGATGACAGGGATCAGCCCCAGCATTTT.

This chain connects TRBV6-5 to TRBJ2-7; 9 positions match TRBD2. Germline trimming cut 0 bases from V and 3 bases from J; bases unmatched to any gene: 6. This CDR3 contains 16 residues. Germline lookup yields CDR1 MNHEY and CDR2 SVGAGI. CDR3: CASSYSKASGDYEQYF. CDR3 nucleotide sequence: TGTGCCAGCAGTTACTCGAAAGCTAGCGGGGACTACGAGCAGTACTTC.